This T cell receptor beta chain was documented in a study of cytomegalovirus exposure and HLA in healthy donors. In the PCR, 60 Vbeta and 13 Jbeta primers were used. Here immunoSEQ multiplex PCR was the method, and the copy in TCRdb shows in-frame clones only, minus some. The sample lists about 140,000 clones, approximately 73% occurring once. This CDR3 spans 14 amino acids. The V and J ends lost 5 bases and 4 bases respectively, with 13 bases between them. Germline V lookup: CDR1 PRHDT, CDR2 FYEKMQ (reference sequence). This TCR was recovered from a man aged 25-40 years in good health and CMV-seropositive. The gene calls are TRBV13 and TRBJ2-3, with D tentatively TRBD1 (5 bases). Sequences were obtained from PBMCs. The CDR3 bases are TGTGCCAGCAGCCCCAGGGTGGGGTCAGATACGCAGTATTTT. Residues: CASSPRVGSDTQYF.